This T cell receptor (beta chain) was retrieved from a study of blood T cell repertoires in COVID-19. The wider study: Nucleic acid was either cDNA or gDNA, and it came from T cells, B-cell-depleted T cells, or PBMCs.

J lost 0 bases, V lost 4 bases, and 2 bases had no gene match. The CDR3 consists of 14 residues. The germline V gene encodes CDR1 SGHNT and CDR2 YYREEE (reference sequence). The protocol was immunoSEQ multiplex PCR, while the TCRdb copy is restricted to in-frame clones and leaves out a portion. The data contain about 170,000 clones, around four fifths of them singletons. The rearrangement uses TRBV5-4 and TRBJ2-3; the match to TRBD1 covers 7 bases. The sequenced sample consisted of peripheral blood. The TCR comes from a woman over 75 with COVID-19, enrolled during active disease. The CDR3 DNA follows: TGTGCCAGCAGCGGACAGGCAAGCACAGATACGCAGTATTTT. It specifies CASSGQASTDTQYF.